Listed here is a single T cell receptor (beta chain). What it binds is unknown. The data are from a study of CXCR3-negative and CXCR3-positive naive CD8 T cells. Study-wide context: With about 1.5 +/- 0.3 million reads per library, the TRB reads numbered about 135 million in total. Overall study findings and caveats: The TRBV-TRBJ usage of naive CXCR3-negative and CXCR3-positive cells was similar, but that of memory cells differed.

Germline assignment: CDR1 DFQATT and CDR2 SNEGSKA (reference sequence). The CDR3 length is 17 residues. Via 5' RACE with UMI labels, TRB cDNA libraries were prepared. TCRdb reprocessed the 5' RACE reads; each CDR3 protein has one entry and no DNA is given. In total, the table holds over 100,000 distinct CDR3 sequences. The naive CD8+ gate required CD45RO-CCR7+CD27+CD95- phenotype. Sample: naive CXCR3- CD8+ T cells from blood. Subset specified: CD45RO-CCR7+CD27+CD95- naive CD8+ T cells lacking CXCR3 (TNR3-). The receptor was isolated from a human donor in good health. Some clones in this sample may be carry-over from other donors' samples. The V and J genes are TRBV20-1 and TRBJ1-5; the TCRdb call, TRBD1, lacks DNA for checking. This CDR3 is CSAAPGQGIKGNQPQHF.